This TCR beta chain was captured in a study of T cell changes during pregnancy in multiple sclerosis. TCRdb's copy holds only in-frame clones and misses some; the assay was immunoSEQ multiplex PCR. The table has about 83,000 clones, around 93% seen once. Germline V lookup: CDR1 MDHEN, CDR2 SYDVKM. The CDR3 spans 14 residues. Trimming pared 10 bases from V and 3 bases from J, leaving 16 bases between. The chain employs TRBV28 and TRBJ2-4; possibly TRBD2 for D (5 bases). The TCR comes from a female donor in good health, serving as a control in a pregnancy study. Some clones in this sample may be carry-over from other donors' samples. The material was PBMCs, obtained in the first trimester of pregnancy. CDR3 in DNA: TGTGCCACCTCAGTCGGGGTGGGCAAAAACATTCAGTACTTC. Its protein is CATSVGVGKNIQYF. Full variable domain (rest looked up from reference TRBV28 and TRBJ2-4): DVKVTQSSRYLVKRTGEKVFLECVQDMDHENMFWYRQDPGLGLRLIYFSYDVKMKEKGDIPEGYSVSREKKERFSLILESASTNQTSMYLCATSVGVGKNIQYFGAGTRLSVL.